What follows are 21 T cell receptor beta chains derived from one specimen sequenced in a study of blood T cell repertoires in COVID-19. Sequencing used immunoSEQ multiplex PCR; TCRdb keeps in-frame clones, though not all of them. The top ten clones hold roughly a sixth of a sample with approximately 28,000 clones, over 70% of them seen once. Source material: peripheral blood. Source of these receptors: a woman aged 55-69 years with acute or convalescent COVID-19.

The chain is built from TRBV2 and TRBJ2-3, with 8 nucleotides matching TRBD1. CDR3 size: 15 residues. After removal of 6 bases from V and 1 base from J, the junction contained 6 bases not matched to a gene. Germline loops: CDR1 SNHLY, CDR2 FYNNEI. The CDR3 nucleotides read TGTGCCAGCAGAAGACAGGGGACGGGCACAGATACGCAGTATTTT. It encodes CASRRQGTGTDTQYF.

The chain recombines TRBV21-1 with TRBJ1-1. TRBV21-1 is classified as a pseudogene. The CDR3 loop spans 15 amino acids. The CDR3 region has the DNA TGTGCCAGCAGCAACATTGCGGGGATATTCACTGAAGCTTTCTTT. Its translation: CASSNIAGIFTEAFF.

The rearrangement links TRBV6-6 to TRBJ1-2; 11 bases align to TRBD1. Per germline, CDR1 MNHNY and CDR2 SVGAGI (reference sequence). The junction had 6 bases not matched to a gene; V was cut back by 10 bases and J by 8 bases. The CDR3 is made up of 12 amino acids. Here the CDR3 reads CATGQGAGGYTF. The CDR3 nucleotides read TGTGCCACAGGACAGGGGGCGGGCGGCTACACCTTC.

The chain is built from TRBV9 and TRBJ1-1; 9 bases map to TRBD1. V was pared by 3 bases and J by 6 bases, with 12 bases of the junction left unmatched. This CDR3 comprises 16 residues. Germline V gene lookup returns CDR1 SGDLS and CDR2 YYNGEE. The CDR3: CASSANRGRRASEAFF. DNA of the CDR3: TGTGCCAGCAGCGCAAACAGGGGGCGCAGGGCCTCTGAAGCTTTCTTT.

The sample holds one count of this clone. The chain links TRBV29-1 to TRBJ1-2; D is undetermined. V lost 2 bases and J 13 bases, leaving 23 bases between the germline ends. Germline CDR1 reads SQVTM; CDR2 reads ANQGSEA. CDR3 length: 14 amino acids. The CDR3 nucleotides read TGCAGCGTTGAAATAGAAGCACCTAGCGGTGGTTCCACCTTC. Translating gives CSVEIEAPSGGSTF.

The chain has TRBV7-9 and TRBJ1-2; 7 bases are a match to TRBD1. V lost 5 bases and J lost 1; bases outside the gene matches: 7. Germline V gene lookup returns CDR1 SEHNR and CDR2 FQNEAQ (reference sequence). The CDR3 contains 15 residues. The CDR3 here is CASSTGQGDNYGYTF. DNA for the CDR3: TGTGCCAGCAGCACTGGGCAGGGGGATAACTATGGCTACACCTTC.

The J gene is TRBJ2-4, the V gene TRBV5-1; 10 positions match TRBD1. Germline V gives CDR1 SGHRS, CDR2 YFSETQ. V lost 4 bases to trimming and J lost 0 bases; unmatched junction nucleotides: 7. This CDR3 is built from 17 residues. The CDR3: CASSAGTGVLAKNIQYF. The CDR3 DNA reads TGCGCCAGCAGCGCGGGGACAGGGGTACTAGCCAAAAACATTCAGTACTTC.

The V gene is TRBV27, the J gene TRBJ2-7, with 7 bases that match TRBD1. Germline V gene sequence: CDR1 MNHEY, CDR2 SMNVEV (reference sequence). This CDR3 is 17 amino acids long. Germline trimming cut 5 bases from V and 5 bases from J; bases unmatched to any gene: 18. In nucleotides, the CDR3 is TGTGCCAGCAGTGCCGACACAGGGGAAATGGGGGTTCACGAGCAGTACTTC. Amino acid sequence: CASSADTGEMGVHEQYF.

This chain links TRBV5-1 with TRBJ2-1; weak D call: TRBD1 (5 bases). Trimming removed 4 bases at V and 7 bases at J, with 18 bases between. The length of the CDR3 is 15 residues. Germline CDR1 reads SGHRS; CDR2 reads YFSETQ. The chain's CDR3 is CASSITGRGINEQFF. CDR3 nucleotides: TGCGCCAGCAGCATAACAGGAAGGGGAATAAATGAGCAGTTCTTC.

The CDR3 sequence: CATSVGEGRDEQFF. The DNA of the CDR3 is TGTGCCACCAGTGTGGGGGAGGGGCGCGATGAGCAGTTCTTC. The chain links TRBV24-1 to TRBJ2-1, with TRBD2 matching over 7 bases. Looked up from germline, CDR1 is KGHDR and CDR2 is SFDVKD. The V and J ends lost 5 bases and 8 bases, in that order; junction bases with no gene match: 8. CDR3 size: 14 residues.

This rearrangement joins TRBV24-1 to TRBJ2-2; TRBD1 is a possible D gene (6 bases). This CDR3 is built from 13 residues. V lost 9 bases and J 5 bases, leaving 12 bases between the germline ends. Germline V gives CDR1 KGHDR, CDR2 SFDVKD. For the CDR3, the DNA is TGTGCCACCGAATACAGGGTTACCGGGGAGCTGTTTTTT. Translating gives CATEYRVTGELFF.

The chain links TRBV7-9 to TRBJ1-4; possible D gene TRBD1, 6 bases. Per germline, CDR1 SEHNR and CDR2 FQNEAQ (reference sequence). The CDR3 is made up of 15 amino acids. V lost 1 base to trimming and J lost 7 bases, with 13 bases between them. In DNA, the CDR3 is TGTGCCAGCAGCTTAGAACAGGGCCGGGGTGAAAAACTGTTTTTT. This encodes CASSLEQGRGEKLFF.

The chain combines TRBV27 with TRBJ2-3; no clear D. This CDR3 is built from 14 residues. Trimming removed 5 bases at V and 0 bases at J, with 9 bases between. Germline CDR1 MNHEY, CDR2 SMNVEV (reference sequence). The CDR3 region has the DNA TGTGCCAGCAGTCGGGTGCCTAGCACAGATACGCAGTATTTT. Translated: CASSRVPSTDTQYF.

For the CDR3, the DNA is TGCGCCAGCAGTGGCACCCAGGGGAACACTGAAGCTTTCTTT. It codes for CASSGTQGNTEAFF. This chain connects TRBV23-1 to TRBJ1-1; D might be TRBD1 (5 bases). TRBV23-1 is sorted into the ORF group, with uncertain function. Trimming left V 5 bases short and J 1 base short, with 11 bases between. The CDR3 length is 14 residues.

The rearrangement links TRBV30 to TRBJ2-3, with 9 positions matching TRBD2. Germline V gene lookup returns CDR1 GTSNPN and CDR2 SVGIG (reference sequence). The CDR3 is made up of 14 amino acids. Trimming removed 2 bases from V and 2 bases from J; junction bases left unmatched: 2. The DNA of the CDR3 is TGTGCCTGGAGTAGCGGGGGGACCACAGATACGCAGTATTTT. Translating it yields CAWSSGGTTDTQYF.

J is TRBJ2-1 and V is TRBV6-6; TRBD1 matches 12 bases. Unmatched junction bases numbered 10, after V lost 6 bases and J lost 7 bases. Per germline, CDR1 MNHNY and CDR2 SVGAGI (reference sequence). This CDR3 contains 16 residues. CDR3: CASRPGTGGKSNEQFF. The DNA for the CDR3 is TGTGCCAGCAGACCGGGGACAGGGGGCAAGAGTAATGAGCAGTTCTTC.

CDR3 region: CASSRTGGYGYTF. The CDR3 bases are TGTGCCAGCAGCCGGACAGGGGGCTATGGCTACACCTTC. The gene calls are TRBV3-1 (or the pseudogene TRBV3-2) and TRBJ1-2, with TRBD1 matching over 10 bases. Trimming at V came to 4 bases and at J to 4 bases, leaving 0 bases not matched to a gene. Germline V gene lookup returns CDR1 LGHDT and CDR2 YNNKEL (reference sequence). The CDR3 totals 13 residues.

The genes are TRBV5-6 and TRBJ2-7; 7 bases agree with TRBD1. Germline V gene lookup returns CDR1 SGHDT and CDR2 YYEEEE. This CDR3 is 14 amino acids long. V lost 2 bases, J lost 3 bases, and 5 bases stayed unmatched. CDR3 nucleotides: TGTGCCAGCAGCTTAAGGGGACAGTTCTACGAGCAGTACTTC. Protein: CASSLRGQFYEQYF.

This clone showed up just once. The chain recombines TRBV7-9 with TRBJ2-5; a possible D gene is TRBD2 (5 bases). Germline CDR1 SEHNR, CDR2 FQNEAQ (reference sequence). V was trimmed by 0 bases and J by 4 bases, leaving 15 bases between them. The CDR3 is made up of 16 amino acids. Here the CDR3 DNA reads TGTGCCAGCAGCTTAGCTGGACTCCTTGAGGGAGAGACCCAGTACTTC. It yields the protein CASSLAGLLEGETQYF.

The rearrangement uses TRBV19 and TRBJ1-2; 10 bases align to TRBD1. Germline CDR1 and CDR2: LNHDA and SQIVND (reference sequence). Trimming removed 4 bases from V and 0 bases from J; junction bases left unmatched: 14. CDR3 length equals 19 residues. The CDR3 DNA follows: TGTGCCAGTAGTACCCCCAGGGACAGGGGTCGGACGGCTAACTATGGCTACACCTTC. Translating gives CASSTPRDRGRTANYGYTF. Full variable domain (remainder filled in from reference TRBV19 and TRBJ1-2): DGGITQSPKYLFRKEGQNVTLSCEQNLNHDAMYWYRQDPGQGLRLIYYSQIVNDFQKGDIAEGYSVSREKKESFPLTVTSAQKNPTAFYLCASSTPRDRGRTANYGYTFGSGTRLTVV.

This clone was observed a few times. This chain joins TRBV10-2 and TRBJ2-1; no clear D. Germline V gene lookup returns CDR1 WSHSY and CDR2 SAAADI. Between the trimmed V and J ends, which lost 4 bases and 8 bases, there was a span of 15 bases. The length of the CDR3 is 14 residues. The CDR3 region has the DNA TGCGCCAGCAGTGTCAGGAAGAGAACGGATGAGCAGTTCTTC. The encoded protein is CASSVRKRTDEQFF.